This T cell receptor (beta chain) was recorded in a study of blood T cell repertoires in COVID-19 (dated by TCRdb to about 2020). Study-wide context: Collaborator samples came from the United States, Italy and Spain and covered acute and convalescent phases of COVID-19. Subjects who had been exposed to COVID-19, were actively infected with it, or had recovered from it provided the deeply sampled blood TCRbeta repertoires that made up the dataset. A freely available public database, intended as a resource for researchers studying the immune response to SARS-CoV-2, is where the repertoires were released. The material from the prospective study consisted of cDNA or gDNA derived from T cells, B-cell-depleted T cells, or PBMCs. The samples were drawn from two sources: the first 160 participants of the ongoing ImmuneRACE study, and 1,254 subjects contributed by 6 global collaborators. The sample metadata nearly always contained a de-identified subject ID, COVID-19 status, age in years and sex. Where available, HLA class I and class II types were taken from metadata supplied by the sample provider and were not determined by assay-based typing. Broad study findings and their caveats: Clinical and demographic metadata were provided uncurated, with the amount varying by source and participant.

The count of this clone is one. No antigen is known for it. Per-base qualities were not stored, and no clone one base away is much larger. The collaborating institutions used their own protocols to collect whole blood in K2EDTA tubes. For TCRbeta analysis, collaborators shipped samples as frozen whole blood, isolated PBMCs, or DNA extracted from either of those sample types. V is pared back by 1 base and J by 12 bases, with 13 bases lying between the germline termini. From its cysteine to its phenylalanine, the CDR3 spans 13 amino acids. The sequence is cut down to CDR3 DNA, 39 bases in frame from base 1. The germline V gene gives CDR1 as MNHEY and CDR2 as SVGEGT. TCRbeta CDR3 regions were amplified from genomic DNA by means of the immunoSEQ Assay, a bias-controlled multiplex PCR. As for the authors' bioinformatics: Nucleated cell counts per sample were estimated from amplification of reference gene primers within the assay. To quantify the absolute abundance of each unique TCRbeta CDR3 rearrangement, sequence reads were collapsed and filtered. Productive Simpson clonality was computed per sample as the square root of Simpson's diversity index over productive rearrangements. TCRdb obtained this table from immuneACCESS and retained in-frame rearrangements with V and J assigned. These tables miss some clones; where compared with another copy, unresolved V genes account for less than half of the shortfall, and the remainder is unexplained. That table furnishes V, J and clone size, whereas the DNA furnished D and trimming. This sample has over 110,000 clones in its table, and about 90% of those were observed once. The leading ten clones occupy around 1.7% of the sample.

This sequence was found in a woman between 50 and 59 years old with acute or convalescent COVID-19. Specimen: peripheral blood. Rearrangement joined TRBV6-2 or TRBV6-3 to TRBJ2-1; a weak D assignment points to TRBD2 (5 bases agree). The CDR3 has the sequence CASSYLGSAGQFF. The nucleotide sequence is TGTGCCAGCAGTTACTTAGGCTCGGCGGGGCAGTTCTTC.